Listed below are T cell receptor beta chains from one sample, sequenced in a study of spatial heterogeneity in lung cancer. Each CDR3 protein gets one entry after TCRdb re-called the 5' RACE reads with MiXCR. The sample lists approximately 44,000 distinct CDR3 sequences; roughly an eighth were seen once. The starting material was PBMCs, obtained at surgery. These receptors were collected from a male donor with early-stage non-small cell lung cancer. Each CDR3 is given with its conserved first and last residue. The D gene is left open where the match is weak. The listing skips clone size in some rows; elsewhere it reads once, few, many or a size class.

j_gene,abundance,d_gene,v_gene,CDR3aa,CDR3nt
TRBJ1-2,few,.,TRBV3-1,CASSQTGTLNYGYTF,TGTGCCAGCAGCCAAACAGGAACGCTTAACTATGGCTACACCTTC
TRBJ1-2,.,.,TRBV29-1,CSARDGENYGYTF,TGCAGCGCCAGGGACGGTGAAAACTATGGCTACACCTTC
TRBJ2-7,.,TRBD1,TRBV9,CASSVAGQGFYEQYF,TGTGCCAGCAGCGTAGCAGGACAGGGGTTCTACGAGCAGTACTTC
TRBJ2-7,.,TRBD2,TRBV29-1,CSVGRGAGSEQYF,TGCAGCGTAGGGCGGGGGGCCGGCTCCGAGCAGTACTTC
TRBJ2-3,.,TRBD2,TRBV5-1,CASSLMVAGDTDTQYF,TGCGCCAGCAGCTTGATGGTAGCGGGGGACACAGATACGCAGTATTTT
TRBJ2-7,.,TRBD2,TRBV4-2,CASSQGGGSGRKDF,TGTGCCAGCAGCCAAGGAGGCGGTAGCGGGAGGAAGGACTTC
TRBJ1-4,.,TRBD1,TRBV28,CASREQGATNEKLFF,TGTGCCAGCAGAGAACAGGGGGCAACTAATGAAAAACTGTTTTTT
TRBJ1-5,many,.,TRBV27,CASSFGGQPQHF,TGTGCCAGCAGTTTCGGGGGGCAGCCCCAGCATTTT
TRBJ2-7,.,TRBD2,TRBV28,CASSLYSGKGYEQYF,TGTGCCAGCAGTTTATATAGCGGGAAAGGCTACGAGCAGTACTTC
TRBJ1-5,.,.,TRBV5-1,CASSLDSPNQPQHF,TGCGCCAGCAGCTTGGACAGTCCGAATCAGCCCCAGCATTTT
TRBJ2-5,few,.,TRBV20-1,CSARGQGGTQYF,TGCAGTGCTAGAGGTCAGGGGGGGACCCAGTACTTC
TRBJ2-7,few,.,TRBV5-1,CASSLIGPDEQYF,TGCGCCAGCAGCTTGATAGGGCCGGACGAGCAGTACTTC
TRBJ1-2,few,.,TRBV5-1,CASSPDIPFYGYTF,TGCGCCAGCAGTCCCGACATACCTTTCTATGGCTACACCTTC
TRBJ1-2,medium-sized,TRBD1,TRBV5-1,CASSPTGNYGYTF,TGCGCCAGCAGCCCGACAGGGAACTATGGCTACACCTTC